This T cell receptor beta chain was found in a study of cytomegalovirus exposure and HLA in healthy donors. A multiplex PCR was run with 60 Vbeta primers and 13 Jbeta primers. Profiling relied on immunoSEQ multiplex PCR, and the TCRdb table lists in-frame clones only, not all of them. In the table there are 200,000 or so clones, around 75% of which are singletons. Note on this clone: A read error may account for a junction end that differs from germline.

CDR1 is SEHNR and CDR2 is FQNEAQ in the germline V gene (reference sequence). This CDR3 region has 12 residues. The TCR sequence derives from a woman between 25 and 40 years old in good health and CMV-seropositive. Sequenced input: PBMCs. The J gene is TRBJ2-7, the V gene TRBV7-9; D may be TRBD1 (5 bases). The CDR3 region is CSSSFQGYEQYF. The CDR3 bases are TGTTCCAGCAGCTTTCAGGGCTACGAGCAGTACTTC.